A selection of T cell receptor beta chains follows, all from one sample in a study of blood T cell repertoires in COVID-19. Some clones are missing from TCRdb's copy, which holds only in-frame ones; the method was immunoSEQ multiplex PCR. The sample contains 75,000 to 90,000 clones, about 83% of which appear only once. The specimen sequenced was peripheral blood. The receptors derive from a man in his forties or fifties with active COVID-19. Each CDR3 is given with its conserved first and last residue.

v_call: TRBV3-1/TRBV3-2; j_call: TRBJ2-1; cdr3_aa: CASSQGEVRGEQFF
v_call: TRBV12-3/TRBV12-4; j_call: TRBJ2-3; cdr3_aa: CASPAEPTQYF
v_call: TRBV6-2/TRBV6-3; j_call: TRBJ2-5; cdr3_aa: CASSSLQTQYF
v_call: TRBV2; j_call: TRBJ2-1; cdr3_aa: CASRITFYNEQFF
v_call: TRBV11-3; j_call: TRBJ2-7; cdr3_aa: CASSLDDRGQYF
v_call: TRBV19; j_call: TRBJ2-1; cdr3_aa: CASSQAAGGYNEQFF
v_call: TRBV7-8; j_call: TRBJ2-7; cdr3_aa: CASSLWDSPYEQYF
v_call: TRBV5-5; j_call: TRBJ2-1; cdr3_aa: CASSWTGRGSYNEQFF
v_call: TRBV18; j_call: TRBJ1-1; cdr3_aa: CASSPSRGTEAFF
v_call: TRBV7-2; j_call: TRBJ2-3; cdr3_aa: CASSLLWRGAGDTQYF
v_call: TRBV18; j_call: TRBJ1-2; cdr3_aa: CASSPGTGVSYGYTF
v_call: TRBV9; j_call: TRBJ2-3; cdr3_aa: CASSPRSTTDTQYF